This TCR beta chain was recorded in a study of T cell responses to AZD1222 COVID-19 vaccine. Data came from immunoSEQ multiplex PCR; TCRdb stores just in-frame clones and leaves some out. The sample shows roughly 160,000 clones, around 89% of them seen only once. Regarding this clone: Its antigen is still unknown.

General study results and limits: Once two AZD1222 doses were given, Spike-specific TCR breadth and depth went up.

The sequenced sample was peripheral blood, obtained on day 0 of AZD1222 vaccination. This TCR derives from an adult in good health.

The CDR3 coding sequence is TGTGCCAGCAGGACCGGGACAGGGGGTTATGTGGGAGCTTTCTTT. It is translated as CASRTGTGGYVGAFF. V usage is TRBV28 and J usage is TRBJ1-1; 11 positions match TRBD1. Germline values: CDR1 MDHEN, CDR2 SYDVKM. This CDR3 has 15 amino acids. The junction had 13 bases not matched to a gene; V was cut back by 6 bases and J by 10 bases.